This TCR beta chain emerged from a study of T cell changes during pregnancy in multiple sclerosis. Assay used: immunoSEQ multiplex PCR; TCRdb lists only in-frame clones, some missing. The repertoire holds tens of thousands of clones, with approximately 90% as singletons. The CDR3 extends over 16 amino acids. Germline loops: CDR1 SGHNT, CDR2 YYREEE (reference sequence). The V gene lost 0 bases and the J gene lost 3 bases, with 10 bases spanning the gap. This specimen consisted of peripheral blood, obtained in the third trimester of pregnancy. The source of this sequence is a female donor with multiple sclerosis, enrolled in a pregnancy study. V is TRBV5-4 and J is TRBJ1-6; possible D gene TRBD1, 6 bases. CDR3 bases: TGTGCCAGCAGCTTGGCGGGGACAAGCTATAATTCACCCCTCCACTTT. Translating gives CASSLAGTSYNSPLHF.